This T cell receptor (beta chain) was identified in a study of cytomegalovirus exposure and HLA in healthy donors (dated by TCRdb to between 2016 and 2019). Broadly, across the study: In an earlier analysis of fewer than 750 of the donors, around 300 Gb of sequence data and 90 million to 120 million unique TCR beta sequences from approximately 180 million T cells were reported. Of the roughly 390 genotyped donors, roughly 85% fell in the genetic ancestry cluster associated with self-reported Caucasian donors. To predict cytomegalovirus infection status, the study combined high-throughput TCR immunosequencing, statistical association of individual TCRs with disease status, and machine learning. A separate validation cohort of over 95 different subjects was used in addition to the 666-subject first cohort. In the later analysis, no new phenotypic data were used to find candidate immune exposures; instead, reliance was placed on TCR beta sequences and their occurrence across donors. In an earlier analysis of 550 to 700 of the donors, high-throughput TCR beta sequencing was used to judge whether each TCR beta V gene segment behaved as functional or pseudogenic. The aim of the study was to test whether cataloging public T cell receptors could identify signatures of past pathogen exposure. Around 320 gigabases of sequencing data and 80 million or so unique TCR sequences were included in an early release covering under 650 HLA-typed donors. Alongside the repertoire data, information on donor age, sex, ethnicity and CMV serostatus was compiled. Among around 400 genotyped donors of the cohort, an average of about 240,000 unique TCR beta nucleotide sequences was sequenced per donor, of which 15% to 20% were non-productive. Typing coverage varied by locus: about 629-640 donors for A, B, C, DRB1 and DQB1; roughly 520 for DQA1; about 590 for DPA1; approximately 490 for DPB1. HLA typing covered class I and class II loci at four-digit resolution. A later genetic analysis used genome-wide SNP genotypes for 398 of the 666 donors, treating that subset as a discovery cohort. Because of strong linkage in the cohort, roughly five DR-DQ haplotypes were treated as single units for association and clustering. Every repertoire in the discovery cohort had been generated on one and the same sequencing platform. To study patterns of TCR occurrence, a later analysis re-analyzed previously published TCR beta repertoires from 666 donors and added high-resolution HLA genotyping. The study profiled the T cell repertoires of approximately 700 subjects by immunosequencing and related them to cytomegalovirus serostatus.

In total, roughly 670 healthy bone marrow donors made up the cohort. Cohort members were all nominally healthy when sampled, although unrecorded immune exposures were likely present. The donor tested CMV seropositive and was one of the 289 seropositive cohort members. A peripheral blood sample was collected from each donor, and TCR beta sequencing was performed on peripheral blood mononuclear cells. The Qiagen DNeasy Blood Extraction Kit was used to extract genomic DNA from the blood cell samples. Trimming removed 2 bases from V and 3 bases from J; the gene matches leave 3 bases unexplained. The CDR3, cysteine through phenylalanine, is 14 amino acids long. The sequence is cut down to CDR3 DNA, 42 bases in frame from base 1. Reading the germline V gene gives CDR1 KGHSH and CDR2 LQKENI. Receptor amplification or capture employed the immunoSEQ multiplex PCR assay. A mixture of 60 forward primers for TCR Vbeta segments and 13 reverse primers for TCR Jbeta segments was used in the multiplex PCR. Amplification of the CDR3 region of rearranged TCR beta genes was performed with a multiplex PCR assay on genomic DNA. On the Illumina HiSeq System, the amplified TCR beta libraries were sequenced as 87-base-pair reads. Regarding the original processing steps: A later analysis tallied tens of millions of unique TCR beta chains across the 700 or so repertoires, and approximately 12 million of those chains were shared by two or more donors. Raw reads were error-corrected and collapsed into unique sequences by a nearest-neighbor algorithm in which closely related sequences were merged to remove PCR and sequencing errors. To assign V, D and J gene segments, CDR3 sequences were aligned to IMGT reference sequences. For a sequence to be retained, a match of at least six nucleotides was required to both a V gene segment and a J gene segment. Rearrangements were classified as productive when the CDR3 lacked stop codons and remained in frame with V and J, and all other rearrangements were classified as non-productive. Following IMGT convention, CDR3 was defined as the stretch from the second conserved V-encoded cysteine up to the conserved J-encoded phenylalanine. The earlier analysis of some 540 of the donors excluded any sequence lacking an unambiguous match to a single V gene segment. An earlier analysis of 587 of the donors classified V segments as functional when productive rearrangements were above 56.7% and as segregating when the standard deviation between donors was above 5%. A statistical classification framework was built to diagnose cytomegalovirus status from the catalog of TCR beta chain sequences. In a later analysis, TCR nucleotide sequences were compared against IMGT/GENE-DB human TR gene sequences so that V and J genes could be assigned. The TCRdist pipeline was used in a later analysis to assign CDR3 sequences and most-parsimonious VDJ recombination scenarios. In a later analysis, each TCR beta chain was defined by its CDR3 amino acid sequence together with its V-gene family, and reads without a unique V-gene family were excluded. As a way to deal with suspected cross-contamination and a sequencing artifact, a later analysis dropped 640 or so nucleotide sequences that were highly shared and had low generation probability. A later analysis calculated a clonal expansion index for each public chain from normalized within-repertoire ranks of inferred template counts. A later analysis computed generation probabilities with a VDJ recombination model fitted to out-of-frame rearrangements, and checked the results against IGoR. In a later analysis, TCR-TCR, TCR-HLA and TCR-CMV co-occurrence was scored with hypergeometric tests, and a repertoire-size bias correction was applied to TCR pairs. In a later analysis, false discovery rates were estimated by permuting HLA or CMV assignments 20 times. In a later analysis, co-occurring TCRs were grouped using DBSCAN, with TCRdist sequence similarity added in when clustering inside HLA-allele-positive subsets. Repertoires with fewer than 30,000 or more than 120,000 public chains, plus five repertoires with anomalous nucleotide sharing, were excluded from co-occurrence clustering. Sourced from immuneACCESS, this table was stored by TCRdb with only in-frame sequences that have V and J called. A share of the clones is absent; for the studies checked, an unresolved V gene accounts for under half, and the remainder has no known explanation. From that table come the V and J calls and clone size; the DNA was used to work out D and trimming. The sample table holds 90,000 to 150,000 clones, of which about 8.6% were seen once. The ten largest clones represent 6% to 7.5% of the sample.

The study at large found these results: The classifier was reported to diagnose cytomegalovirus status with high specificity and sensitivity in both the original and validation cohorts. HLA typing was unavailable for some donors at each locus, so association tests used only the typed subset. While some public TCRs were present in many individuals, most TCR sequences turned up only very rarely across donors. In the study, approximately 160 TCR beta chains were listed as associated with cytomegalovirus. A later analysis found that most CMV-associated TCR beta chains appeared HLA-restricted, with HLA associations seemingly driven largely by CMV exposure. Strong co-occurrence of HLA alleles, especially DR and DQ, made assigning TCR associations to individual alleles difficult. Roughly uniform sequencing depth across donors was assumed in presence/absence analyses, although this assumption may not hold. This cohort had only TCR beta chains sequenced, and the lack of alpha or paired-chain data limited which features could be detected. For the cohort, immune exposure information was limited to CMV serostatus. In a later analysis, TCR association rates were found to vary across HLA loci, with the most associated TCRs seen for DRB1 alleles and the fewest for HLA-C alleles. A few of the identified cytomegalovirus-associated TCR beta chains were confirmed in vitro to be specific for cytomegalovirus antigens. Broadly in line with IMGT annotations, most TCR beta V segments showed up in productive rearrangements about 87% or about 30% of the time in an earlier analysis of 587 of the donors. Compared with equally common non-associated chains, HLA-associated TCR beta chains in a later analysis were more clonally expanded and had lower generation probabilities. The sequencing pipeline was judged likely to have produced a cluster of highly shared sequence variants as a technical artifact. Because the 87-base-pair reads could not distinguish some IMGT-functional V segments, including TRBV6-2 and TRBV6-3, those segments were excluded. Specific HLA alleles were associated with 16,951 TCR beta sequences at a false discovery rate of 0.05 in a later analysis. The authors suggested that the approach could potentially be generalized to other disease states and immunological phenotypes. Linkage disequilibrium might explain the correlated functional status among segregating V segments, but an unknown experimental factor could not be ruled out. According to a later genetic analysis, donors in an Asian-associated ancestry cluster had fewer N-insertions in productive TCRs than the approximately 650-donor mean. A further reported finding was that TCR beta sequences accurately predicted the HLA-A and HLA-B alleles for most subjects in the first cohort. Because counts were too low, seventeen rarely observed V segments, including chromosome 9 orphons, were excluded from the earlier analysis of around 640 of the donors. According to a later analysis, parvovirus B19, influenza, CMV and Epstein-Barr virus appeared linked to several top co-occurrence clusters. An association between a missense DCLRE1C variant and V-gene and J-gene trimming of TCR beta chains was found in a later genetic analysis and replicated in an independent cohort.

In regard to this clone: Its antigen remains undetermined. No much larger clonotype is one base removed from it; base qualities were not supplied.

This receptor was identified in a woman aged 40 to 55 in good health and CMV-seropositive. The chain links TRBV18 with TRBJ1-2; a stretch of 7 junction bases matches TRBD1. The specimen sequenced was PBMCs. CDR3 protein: CASSPDRADYGYTF. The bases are TGTGCCAGCTCACCAGACAGGGCTGACTATGGCTACACCTTC.